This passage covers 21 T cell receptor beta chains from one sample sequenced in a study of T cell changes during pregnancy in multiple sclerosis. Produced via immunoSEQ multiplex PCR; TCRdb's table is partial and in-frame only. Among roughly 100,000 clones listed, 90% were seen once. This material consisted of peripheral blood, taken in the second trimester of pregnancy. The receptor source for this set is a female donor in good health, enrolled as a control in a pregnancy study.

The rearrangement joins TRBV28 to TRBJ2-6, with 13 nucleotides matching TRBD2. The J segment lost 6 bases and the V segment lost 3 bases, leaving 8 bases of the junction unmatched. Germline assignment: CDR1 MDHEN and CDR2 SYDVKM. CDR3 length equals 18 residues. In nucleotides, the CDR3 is TGTGCCAGCAGTTTTGGGACTAGCGGGATGCAGGCGGCCAACGTCCTGACTTTC. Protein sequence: CASSFGTSGMQAANVLTF. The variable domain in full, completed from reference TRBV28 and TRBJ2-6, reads DVKVTQSSRYLVKRTGEKVFLECVQDMDHENMFWYRQDPGLGLRLIYFSYDVKMKEKGDIPEGYSVSREKKERFSLILESASTNQTSMYLCASSFGTSGMQAANVLTFGAGSRLTVL.

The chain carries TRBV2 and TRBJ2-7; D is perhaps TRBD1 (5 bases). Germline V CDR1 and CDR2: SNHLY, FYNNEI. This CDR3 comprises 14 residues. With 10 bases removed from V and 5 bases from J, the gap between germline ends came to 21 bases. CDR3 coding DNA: TGTGCCACCTCCAGCGAAGGGGCCACCGACGAGCAGTACTTC. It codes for CATSSEGATDEQYF.

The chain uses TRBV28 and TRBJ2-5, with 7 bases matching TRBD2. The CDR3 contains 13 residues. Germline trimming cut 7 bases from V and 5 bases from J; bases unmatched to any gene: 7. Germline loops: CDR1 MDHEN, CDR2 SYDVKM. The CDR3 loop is CASTLGGRETQYF. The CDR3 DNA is TGTGCCAGCACCCTCGGGGGGAGGGAGACCCAGTACTTC.

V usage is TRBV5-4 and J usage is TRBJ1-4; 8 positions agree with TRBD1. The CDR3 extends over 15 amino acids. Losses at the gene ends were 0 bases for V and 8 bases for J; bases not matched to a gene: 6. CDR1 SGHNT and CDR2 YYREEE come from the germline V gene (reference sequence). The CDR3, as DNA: TGTGCCAGCAGCTTGGGGACAGGGACGGGAGAAAAACTGTTTTTT. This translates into CASSLGTGTGEKLFF.

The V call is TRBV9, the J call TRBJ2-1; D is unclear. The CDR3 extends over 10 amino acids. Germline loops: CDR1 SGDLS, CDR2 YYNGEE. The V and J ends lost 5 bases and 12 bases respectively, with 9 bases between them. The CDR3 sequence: CASSRIRQFF. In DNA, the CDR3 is TGTGCCAGCAGTAGAATCCGGCAGTTCTTC.

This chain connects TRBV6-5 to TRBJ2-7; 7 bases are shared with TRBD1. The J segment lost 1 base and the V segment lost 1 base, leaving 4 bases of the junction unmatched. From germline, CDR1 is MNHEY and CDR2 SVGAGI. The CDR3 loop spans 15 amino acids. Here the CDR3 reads CASSYFRGPSYEQYF. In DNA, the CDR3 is TGTGCCAGCAGTTACTTTAGGGGGCCATCCTACGAGCAGTACTTC.

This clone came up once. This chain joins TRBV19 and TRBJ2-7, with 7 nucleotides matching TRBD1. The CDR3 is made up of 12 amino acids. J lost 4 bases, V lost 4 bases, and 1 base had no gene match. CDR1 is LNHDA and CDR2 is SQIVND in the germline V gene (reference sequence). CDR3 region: CASSSRGYEQYF. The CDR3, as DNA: TGTGCCAGTAGTAGCAGGGGGTACGAGCAGTACTTC.

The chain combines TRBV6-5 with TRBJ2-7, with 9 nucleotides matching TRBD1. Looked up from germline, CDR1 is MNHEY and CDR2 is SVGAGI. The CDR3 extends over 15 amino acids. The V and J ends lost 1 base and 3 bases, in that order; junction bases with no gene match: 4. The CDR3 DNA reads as TGTGCCAGCAGTTACTGGGGGACAGGGATCTACGAGCAGTACTTC. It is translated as CASSYWGTGIYEQYF.

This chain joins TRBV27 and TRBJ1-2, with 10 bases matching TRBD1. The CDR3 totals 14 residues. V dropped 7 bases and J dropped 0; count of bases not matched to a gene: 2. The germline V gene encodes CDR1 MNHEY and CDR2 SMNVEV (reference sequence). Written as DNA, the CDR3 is TGTGCCAGCACCGGGACAGGGGCTAACTATGGCTACACCTTC. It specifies CASTGTGANYGYTF.

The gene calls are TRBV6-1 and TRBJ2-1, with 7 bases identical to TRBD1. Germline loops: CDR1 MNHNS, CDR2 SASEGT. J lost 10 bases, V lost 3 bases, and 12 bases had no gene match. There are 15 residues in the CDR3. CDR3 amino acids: CASSELRQGSAEQFF. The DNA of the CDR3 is TGTGCCAGCAGTGAGCTAAGACAGGGAAGCGCGGAGCAGTTCTTC.

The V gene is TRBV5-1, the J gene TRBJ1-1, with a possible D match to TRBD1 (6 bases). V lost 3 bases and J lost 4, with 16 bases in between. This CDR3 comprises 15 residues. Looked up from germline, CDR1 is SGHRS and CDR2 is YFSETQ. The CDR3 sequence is CASSSGSGGATEAFF. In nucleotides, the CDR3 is TGCGCCAGCAGCTCGGGGTCGGGGGGGGCCACTGAAGCTTTCTTT.

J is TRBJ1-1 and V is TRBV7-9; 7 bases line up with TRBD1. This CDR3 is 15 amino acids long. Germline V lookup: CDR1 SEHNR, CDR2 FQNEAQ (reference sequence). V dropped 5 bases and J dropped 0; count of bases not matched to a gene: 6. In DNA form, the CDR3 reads TGTGCCAGCAGCCGTGCGGGACAGCTGAACACTGAAGCTTTCTTT. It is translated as CASSRAGQLNTEAFF.

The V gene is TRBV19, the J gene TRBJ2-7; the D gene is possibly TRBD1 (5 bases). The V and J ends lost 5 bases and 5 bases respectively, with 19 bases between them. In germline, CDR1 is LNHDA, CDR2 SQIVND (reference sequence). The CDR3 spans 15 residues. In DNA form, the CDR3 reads TGTGCCAGTAGTGGTTCAGGGTCGGGCCTCAACGAGCAGTACTTC. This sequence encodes CASSGSGSGLNEQYF. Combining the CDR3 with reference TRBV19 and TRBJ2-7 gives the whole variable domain DGGITQSPKYLFRKEGQNVTLSCEQNLNHDAMYWYRQDPGQGLRLIYYSQIVNDFQKGDIAEGYSVSREKKESFPLTVTSAQKNPTAFYLCASSGSGSGLNEQYFGPGTRLTVT.

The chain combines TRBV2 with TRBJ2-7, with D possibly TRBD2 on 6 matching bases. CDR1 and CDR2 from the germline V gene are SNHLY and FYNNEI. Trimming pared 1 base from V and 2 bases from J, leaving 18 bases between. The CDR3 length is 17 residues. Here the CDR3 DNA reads TGTGCCAGCAGTGAAGGGCTAGCGAGTCCCTCCCCCTACGAGCAGTACTTC. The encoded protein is CASSEGLASPSPYEQYF.

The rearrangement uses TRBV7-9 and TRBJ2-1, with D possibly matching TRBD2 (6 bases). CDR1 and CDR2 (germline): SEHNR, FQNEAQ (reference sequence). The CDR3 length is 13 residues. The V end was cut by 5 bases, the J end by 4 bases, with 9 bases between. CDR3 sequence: CASSVLAYNEQFF. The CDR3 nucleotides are TGTGCCAGCAGCGTACTAGCTTACAATGAGCAGTTCTTC.

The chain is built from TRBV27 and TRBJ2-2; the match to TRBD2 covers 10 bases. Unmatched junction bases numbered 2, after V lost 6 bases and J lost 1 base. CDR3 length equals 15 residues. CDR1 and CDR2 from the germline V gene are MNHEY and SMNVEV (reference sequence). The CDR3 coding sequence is TGTGCCAGCAGAGGGACTAGCGAGAACACCGGGGAGCTGTTTTTT. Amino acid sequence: CASRGTSENTGELFF.

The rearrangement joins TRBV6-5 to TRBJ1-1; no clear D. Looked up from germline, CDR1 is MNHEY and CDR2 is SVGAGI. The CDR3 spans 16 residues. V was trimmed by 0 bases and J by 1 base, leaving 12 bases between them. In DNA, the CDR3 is TGTGCCAGCAGTTACTCTAGCACTATTGGGAACACTGAAGCTTTCTTT. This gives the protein CASSYSSTIGNTEAFF.

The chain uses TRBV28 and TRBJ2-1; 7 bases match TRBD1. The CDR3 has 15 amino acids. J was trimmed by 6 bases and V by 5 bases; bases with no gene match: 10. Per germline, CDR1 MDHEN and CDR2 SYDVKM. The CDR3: CASSPTLGGGNEQFF. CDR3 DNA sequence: TGTGCCAGCAGTCCCACTTTAGGGGGCGGCAATGAGCAGTTCTTC. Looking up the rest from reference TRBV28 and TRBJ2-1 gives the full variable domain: DVKVTQSSRYLVKRTGEKVFLECVQDMDHENMFWYRQDPGLGLRLIYFSYDVKMKEKGDIPEGYSVSREKKERFSLILESASTNQTSMYLCASSPTLGGGNEQFFGPGTRLTVL.

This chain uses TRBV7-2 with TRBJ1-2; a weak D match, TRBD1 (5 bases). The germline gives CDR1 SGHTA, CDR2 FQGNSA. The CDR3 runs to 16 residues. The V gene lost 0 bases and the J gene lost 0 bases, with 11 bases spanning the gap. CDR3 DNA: TGTGCCAGCAGCTTAGCGGGGGGTTTAGCTAACTATGGCTACACCTTC. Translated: CASSLAGGLANYGYTF. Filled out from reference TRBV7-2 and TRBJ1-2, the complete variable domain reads GAGVSQSPSNKVTEKGKDVELRCDPISGHTALYWYRQSLGQGLEFLIYFQGNSAPDKSGLPSDRFSAERTGGSVSTLTIQRTQQEDSAVYLCASSLAGGLANYGYTFGSGTRLTVV.

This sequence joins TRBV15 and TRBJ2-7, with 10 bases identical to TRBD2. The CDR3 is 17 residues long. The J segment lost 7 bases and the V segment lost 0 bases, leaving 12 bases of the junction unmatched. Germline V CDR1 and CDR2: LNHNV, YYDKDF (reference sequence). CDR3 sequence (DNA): TGTGCCACCAGCAGAGAGGCCAGCGGGGGGGCCTCGGCAGAGCAGTACTTC. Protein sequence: CATSREASGGASAEQYF.

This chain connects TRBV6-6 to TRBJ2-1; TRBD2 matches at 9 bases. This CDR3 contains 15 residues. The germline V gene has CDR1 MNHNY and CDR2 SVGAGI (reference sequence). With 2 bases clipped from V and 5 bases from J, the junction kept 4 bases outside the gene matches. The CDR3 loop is CASSYSGRKHNEQFF. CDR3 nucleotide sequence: TGTGCCAGCAGTTACAGCGGGAGGAAGCACAATGAGCAGTTCTTC.